This T cell receptor beta chain came from a study of regulatory T cells in long-lasting Graves disease. On this clonotype: Antigen unknown. A much larger clone differs by one base, so this may be a read error.

Notes on the study in general: Persistent disease was characterized by preferential usage of TRBV28, TRBJ1-2 and TRBJ2-5.

Time point described: newly diagnosed GD, antithyroid drugs for less than 3 months. Scientists built the TCR library using RNA that was extracted from PBMCs. Through Arm-PCR of CDR3 regions and iRepertoire HTBI primers, TCR beta libraries were built. Using its own MiXCR run on the multiplex PCR reads, TCRdb lists one record per CDR3 protein. The sample lists some 320,000 distinct CDR3 sequences; 15% to 20% were seen once. CDR1 and CDR2 from the germline V gene are MDHEN and SYDVKM. CDR3 length equals 15 residues. This clonotype originated in a female donor with Graves disease. The gene calls are TRBV28 and TRBJ2-1; D possibly corresponds to TRBD2 (5 bases). With the DNA end fitting TRBJ2-5 better, the J assignment may be wrong. The material was peripheral blood mononuclear cells (PBMCs), obtained at new diagnosis, from a patient treated with antithyroid drugs. The CDR3 sequence is CASSLADGNQGTQYF. The DNA of the CDR3 is TGTGCCAGCAGTCTCGCCGACGGGAATCAAGGGACCCAGTACTTC.